This T cell receptor beta chain originates from a study of T-cell memory formation after mild COVID-19. Overall study: Largely donor-specific TCR clusters were found. General study findings and limits: Mainly in CM and EM were contracting CD4+ clones; CD8+ were in EMRA. There was a balanced CD4/CD8 profile in clones contracting day 15 to 85, and later expanders leaned CD4+.

Per germline, CDR1 LNHNV and CDR2 YYDKDF (reference sequence). The CDR3 contains 12 residues. V lost 1 base and J lost 7, with 5 bases in between. Libraries for TCRalpha and TCRbeta carried sample barcodes and unique molecular identifiers via 5'RACE. TCRdb reprocessed the 5' RACE reads via MiXCR and lists one record per CDR3 protein. The sample includes some 210,000 distinct CDR3 sequences, about 18% seen only once; the top ten take 2% to 2.5%. This clonotype was counted only a few times. Antigen unknown. This receptor was taken from an adult woman who had mild COVID-19 (a few samples of this study predate the infection). Cell type and time point are not known. The V gene is TRBV15, the J gene TRBJ2-4; tentatively, D is TRBD1 (5 bases). The sample taken for sequencing was PBMCs or a T cell subset sorted from them (not recorded which). The CDR3 loop is CATSRGGNIQYF. The DNA for the CDR3 is TGTGCCACCAGCAGAGGGGGCAACATTCAGTACTTC.